The clone carrying this T cell receptor beta chain was seen only once. The sample comes from a study of blood T cell repertoires in COVID-19. For the study at large: Collection of acute and convalescent COVID-19 samples took place in the United States, Italy and Spain.

CDR3 length: 16 residues. Germline values: CDR1 MNHNS, CDR2 SASEGT. The junction had 3 bases not matched to a gene; V was cut back by 2 bases and J by 0 bases. The data were produced by immunoSEQ multiplex PCR, yet TCRdb's version contains in-frame clones alone and is incomplete. The data show roughly 150,000 clones, around 74% seen once. This clonotype was obtained from a man in his 70s with acute or convalescent COVID-19. This chain connects TRBV6-1 to TRBJ2-5, with 10 nucleotides matching TRBD2. The sequenced sample was peripheral blood. The CDR3 DNA reads TGTGCCAGCAGTGAAAAGACTAGCGGGTACCAAGAGACCCAGTACTTC. The encoded protein is CASSEKTSGYQETQYF.